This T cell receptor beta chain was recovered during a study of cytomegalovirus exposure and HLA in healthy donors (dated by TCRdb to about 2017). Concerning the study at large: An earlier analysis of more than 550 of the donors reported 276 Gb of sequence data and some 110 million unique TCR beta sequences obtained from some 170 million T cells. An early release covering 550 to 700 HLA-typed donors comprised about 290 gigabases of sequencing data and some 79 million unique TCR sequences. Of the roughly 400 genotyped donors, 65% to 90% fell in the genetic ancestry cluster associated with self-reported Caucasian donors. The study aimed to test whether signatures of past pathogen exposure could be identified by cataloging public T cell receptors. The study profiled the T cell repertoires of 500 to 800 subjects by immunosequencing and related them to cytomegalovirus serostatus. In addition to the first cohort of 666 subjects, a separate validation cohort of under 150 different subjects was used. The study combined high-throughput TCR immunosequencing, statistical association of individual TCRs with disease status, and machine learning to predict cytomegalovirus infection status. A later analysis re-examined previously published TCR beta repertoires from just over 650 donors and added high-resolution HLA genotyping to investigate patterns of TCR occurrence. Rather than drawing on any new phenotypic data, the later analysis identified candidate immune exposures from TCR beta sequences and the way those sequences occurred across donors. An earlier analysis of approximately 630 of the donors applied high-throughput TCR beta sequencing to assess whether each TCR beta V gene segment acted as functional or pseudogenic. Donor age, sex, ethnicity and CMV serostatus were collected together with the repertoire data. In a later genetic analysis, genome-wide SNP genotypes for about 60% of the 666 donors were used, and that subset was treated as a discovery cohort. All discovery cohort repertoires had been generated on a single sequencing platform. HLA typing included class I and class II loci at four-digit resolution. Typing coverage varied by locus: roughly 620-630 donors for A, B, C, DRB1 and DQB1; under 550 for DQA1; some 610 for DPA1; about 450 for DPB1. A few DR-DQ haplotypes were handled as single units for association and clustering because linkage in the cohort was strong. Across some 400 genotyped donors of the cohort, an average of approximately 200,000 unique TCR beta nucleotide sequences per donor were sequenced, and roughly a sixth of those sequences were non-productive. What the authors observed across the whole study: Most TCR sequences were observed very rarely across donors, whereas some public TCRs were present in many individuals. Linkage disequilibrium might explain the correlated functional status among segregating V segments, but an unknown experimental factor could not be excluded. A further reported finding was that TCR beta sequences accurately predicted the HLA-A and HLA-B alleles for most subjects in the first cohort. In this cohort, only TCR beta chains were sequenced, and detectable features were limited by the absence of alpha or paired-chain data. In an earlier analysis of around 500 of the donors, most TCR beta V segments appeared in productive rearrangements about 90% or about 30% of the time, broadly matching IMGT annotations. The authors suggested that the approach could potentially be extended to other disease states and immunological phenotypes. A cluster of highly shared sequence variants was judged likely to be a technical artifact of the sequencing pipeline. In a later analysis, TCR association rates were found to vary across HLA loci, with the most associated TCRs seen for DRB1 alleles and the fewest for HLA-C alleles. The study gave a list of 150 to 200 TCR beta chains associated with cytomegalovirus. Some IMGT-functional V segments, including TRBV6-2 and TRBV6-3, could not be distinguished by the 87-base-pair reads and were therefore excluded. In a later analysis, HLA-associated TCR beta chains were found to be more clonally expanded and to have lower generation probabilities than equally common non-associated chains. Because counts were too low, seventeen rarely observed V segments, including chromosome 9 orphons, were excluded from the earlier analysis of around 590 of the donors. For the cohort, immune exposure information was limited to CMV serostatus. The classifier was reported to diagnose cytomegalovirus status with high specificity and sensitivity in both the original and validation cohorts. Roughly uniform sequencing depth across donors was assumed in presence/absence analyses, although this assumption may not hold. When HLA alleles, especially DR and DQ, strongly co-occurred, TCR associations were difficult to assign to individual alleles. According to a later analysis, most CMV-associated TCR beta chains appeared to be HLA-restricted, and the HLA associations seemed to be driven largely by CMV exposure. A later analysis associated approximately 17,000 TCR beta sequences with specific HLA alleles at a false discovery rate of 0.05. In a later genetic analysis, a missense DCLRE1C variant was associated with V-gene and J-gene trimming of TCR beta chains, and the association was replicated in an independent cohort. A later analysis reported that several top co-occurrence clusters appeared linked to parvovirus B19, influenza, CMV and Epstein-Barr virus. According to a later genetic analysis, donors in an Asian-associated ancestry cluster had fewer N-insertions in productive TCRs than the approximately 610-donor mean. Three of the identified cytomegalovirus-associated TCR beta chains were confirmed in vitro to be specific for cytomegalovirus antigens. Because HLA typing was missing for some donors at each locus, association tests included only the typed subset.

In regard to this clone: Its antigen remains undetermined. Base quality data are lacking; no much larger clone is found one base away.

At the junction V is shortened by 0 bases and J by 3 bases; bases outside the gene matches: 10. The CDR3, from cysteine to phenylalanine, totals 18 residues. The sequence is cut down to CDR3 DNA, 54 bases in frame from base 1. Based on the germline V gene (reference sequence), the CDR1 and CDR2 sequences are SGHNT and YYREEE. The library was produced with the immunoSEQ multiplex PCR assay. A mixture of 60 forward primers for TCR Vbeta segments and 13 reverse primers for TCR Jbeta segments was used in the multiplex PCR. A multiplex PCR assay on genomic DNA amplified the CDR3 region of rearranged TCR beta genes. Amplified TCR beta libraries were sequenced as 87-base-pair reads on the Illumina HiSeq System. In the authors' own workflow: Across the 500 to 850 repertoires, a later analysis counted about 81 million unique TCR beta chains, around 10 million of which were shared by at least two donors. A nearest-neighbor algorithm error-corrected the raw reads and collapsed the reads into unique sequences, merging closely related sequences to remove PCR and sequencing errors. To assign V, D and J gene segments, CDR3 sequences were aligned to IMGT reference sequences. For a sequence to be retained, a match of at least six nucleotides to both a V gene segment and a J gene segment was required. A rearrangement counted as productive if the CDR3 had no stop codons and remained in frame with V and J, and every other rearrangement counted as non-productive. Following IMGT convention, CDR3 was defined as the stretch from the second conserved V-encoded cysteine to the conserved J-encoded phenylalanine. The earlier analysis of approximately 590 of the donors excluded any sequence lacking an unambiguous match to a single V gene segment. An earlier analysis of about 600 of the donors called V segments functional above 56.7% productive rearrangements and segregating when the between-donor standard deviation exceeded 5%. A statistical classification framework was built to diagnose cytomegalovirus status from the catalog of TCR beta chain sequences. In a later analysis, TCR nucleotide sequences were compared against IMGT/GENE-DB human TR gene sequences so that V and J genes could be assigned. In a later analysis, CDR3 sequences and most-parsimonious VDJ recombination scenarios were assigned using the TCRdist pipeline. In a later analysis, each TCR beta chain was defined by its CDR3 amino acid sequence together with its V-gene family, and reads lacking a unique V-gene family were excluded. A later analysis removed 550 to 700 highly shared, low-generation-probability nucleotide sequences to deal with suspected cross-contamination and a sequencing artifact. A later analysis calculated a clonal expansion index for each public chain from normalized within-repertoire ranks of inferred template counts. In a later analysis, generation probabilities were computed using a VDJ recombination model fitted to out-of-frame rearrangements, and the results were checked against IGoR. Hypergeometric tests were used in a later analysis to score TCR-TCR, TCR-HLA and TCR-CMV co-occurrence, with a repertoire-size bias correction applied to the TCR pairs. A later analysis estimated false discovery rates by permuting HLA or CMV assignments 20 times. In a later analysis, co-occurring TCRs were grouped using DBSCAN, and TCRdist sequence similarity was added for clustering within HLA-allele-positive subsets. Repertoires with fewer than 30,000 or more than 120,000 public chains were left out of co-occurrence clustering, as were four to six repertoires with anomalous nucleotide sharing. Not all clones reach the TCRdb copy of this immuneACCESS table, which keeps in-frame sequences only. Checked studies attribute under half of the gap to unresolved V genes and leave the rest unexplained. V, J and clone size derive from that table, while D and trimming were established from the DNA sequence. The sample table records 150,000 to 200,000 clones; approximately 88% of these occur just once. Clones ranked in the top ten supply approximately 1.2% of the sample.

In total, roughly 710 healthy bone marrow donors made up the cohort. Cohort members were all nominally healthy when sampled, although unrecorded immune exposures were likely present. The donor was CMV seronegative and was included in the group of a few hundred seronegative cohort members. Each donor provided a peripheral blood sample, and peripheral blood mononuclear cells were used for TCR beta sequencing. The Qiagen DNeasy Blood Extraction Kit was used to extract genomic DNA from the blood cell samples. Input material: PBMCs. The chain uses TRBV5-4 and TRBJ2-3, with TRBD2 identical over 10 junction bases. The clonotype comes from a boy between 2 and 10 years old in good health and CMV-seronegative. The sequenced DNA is TGTGCCAGCAGCTTGGGAGCGGGAGGGTTCGTTGGGACAGATACGCAGTATTTT. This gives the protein CASSLGAGGFVGTDTQYF.